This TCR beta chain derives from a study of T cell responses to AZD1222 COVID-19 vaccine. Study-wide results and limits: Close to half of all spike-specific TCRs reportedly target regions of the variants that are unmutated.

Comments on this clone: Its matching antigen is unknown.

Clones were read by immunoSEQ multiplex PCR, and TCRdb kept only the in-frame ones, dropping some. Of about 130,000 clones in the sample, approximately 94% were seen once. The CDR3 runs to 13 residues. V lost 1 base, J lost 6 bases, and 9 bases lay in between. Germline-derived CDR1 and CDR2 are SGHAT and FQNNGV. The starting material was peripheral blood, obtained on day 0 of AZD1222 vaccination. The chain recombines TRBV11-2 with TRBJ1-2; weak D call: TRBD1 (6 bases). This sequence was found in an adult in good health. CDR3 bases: TGTGCCAGCAGCTTAGGTGAGGGGGATGGCTACACCTTC. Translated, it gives CASSLGEGDGYTF.